Below, 22 T cell receptor beta chains from the same sample are listed, as sequenced in a study of cytomegalovirus exposure and HLA in healthy donors. PCR primers comprised 60 Vbeta and 13 Jbeta primers. Only in-frame clones appear in the TCRdb table, and some are missing; sequencing was by immunoSEQ multiplex PCR. The sample has fewer than 140,000 clones, 70% to 80% seen once. Sequencing was done on a sample of PBMCs. The source of these receptors is a man aged 55 to 70 in good health and CMV-seronegative.

This chain joins TRBV7-2 and TRBJ2-1, with 8 bases identical to TRBD2. The CDR3 length is 14 residues. The junction had 7 bases not matched to a gene; V was cut back by 5 bases and J by 7 bases. Germline assignment: CDR1 SGHTA and CDR2 FQGNSA. In nucleotides, the CDR3 is TGTGCCAGCAGCCTCCCGGGGGGGTGGAATGAGCAGTTCTTC. It specifies CASSLPGGWNEQFF.

The chain has TRBV7-2 and TRBJ2-2; 8 positions match TRBD2. The junction had 8 bases not matched to a gene; V was cut back by 4 bases and J by 7 bases. Germline values: CDR1 SGHTA, CDR2 FQGNSA. This CDR3 spans 15 amino acids. The CDR3 reads CASSSPGGLNGELFF. The CDR3 DNA follows: TGTGCCAGCAGCTCCCCGGGAGGGCTGAACGGGGAGCTGTTTTTT.

The rearrangement uses TRBV7-2 and TRBJ1-4; 7 bases are shared with TRBD1. The germline V gene has CDR1 SGHTA and CDR2 FQGNSA. The CDR3 is made up of 17 amino acids. Trimming cost V 3 bases and J 11 bases; bases outside gene matches: 18. In DNA, the CDR3 is TGTGCCAGCAGCTTTGGACAGGCAGAGGTTAGCGTGGGGAAACTGTTTTTT. Translating it yields CASSFGQAEVSVGKLFF.

The sample holds one count of this clone. Other DNA sequences from this sample encode an identical CDR3 as well. The V gene is TRBV29-1, the J gene TRBJ1-3; D is ambiguous. V lost 3 bases to trimming and J lost 0 bases, with 6 bases between them. CDR1 is SQVTM, CDR2 ANQGSEA, per germline. The CDR3 runs to 13 residues. CDR3: CSVERGSGNTIYF. In nucleotides, the CDR3 is TGCAGCGTTGAGCGAGGCTCTGGAAACACCATATATTTT.

This chain connects TRBV18 to TRBJ1-2; a possible D gene is TRBD1 (5 bases). The CDR3 extends over 14 amino acids. Trimming cost V 3 bases and J 8 bases, with 16 bases left between them. Germline CDR1 and CDR2: KGHSH and LQKENI. This CDR3 is CASSPAGQYEGYTF. The CDR3 DNA reads TGTGCCAGCTCACCCGCGGGGCAGTACGAGGGCTACACCTTC.

The chain carries TRBV7-2 and TRBJ1-4, with D possibly TRBD1 on 6 matching bases. Germline CDR1 is SGHTA and CDR2 is FQGNSA. The ends were cut back, 0 bases at V and 1 base at J, with 9 bases in the middle. The CDR3 is 16 residues long. In DNA, the CDR3 is TGTGCCAGCAGCTTAGCGCGGGGGCTAACTAATGAAAAACTGTTTTTT. This gives the protein CASSLARGLTNEKLFF.

This rearrangement joins TRBV5-1 to TRBJ1-6; 9 positions match TRBD1. The CDR3 runs to 16 residues. CDR1 and CDR2 from the germline V gene are SGHRS and YFSETQ. V lost 4 bases and J lost 12; bases outside the gene matches: 14. CDR3 nucleotides: TGCGCCAGCAGCCCCCGGGGGGGACAGGGCCAGGGACCCCTCCACTTT. It encodes CASSPRGGQGQGPLHF.

V and J are TRBV6-6 and TRBJ2-5; 9 positions agree with TRBD2. The CDR3 is 15 amino acids. V gave up 2 bases and J gave up 5 bases; unmatched junction bases: 6. Germline-derived CDR1 and CDR2 are MNHNY and SVGAGI (reference sequence). CDR3 in DNA: TGTGCCAGCAGTTACGGGCTAGCGGGACACGAGACCCAGTACTTC. It encodes CASSYGLAGHETQYF.

This clone occurred a few times. V gene TRBV4-1 combines with J gene TRBJ1-1; 7 bases map to TRBD1. The CDR3 loop spans 15 amino acids. Germline V gene lookup returns CDR1 MGHRA and CDR2 YSYEKL. The junction had 7 bases not matched to a gene; V was cut back by 1 base and J by 5 bases. CDR3 in amino acids: CASSQVSAGGTEAFF. CDR3 nucleotide sequence: TGCGCCAGCAGCCAAGTGTCCGCAGGGGGGACTGAAGCTTTCTTT.

This clone was detected a few times. The CDR3 loop reads CASRRDNGNTEAFF. The CDR3 coding sequence is TGTGCCAGCAGGAGGGATAATGGGAACACTGAAGCTTTCTTT. The rearrangement joins TRBV2 to TRBJ1-1; unclear D gene. Trimming cost V 6 bases and J 1 base, with 12 bases left between them. Germline V gene data show CDR1 as SNHLY and CDR2 as FYNNEI. This CDR3 contains 14 residues.

The V gene is TRBV9, the J gene TRBJ2-5; 10 nucleotides line up with TRBD2. The V gene's germline CDR1 is SGDLS and CDR2 YYNGEE. This CDR3 spans 15 amino acids. The J segment lost 4 bases and the V segment lost 4 bases, leaving 7 bases of the junction unmatched. CDR3 DNA sequence: TGTGCCAGCAGCTCCCCACTAGCGGGGCGAGAGACCCAGTACTTC. Amino acids: CASSSPLAGRETQYF.

The chain employs TRBV11-1 and TRBJ2-3; TRBD2 agrees at 13 bases. Losses at the gene ends were 5 bases for V and 1 base for J; bases not matched to a gene: 3. Germline-derived CDR1 and CDR2 are SGHAT and FQDESV (reference sequence). CDR3 length equals 16 residues. The DNA for the CDR3 is TGTGCCAGCAGCCCCGGGACTAGCGGGGGCACAGATACGCAGTATTTT. Protein product: CASSPGTSGGTDTQYF.

The chain combines TRBV5-4 with TRBJ1-1; 9 nucleotides line up with TRBD1. The CDR3 runs to 15 residues. J lost 3 bases, V lost 3 bases, and 6 bases had no gene match. The germline CDR1 and CDR2 sequences are SGHNT and YYREEE (reference sequence). The CDR3 loop reads CASSSRDRAHTEAFF. The CDR3 DNA is TGTGCCAGCAGCTCTCGGGACAGGGCACACACTGAAGCTTTCTTT.

V usage is TRBV9 and J usage is TRBJ1-6; D is undetermined. The CDR3 totals 15 residues. The V end was cut by 4 bases, the J end by 6 bases, with 14 bases between. The germline gives CDR1 SGDLS, CDR2 YYNGEE. The CDR3 nucleotides are TGTGCCAGCAGCCCGAGGAGGGCGGGTAATTCACCCCTCCACTTT. Translated, it gives CASSPRRAGNSPLHF.

The chain uses TRBV18 and TRBJ2-7, with 10 bases identical to TRBD1. V trimming: 4 bases; J trimming: 5 bases; junction bases outside the gene matches: 8. Germline V gene lookup returns CDR1 KGHSH and CDR2 LQKENI. This CDR3 region has 15 residues. CDR3 in amino acids: CASSQLTGGRNEQYF. The CDR3 nucleotides read TGTGCCAGCTCACAACTGACAGGGGGCAGGAACGAGCAGTACTTC.

J is TRBJ2-3 and V is TRBV19; no reliable D call. V gave up 3 bases and J gave up 2 bases, with 12 bases separating them. This CDR3 is built from 15 residues. Germline V gene data show CDR1 as LNHDA and CDR2 as SQIVND (reference sequence). CDR3 DNA sequence: TGTGCCAGTAGTATGGGCTACCCCGACACAGATACGCAGTATTTT. Amino acid sequence: CASSMGYPDTDTQYF.

CDR3 sequence reads: CASSAGERGEAFF. The CDR3 coding sequence is TGTGCCAGCAGTGCAGGGGAGAGGGGTGAAGCTTTCTTT. This chain connects TRBV6-4 to TRBJ1-1; a possible D gene is TRBD1 (6 bases). Between the trimmed V and J ends, which lost 4 bases and 7 bases, there was a span of 13 bases. CDR1 is MRHNA, CDR2 SNTAGT, per germline. The CDR3 length is 13 residues.

This CDR3 reads CASSTGGRETQYF. The CDR3 DNA reads as TGTGCCAGCAGCACAGGGGGCAGAGAGACCCAGTACTTC. This chain connects TRBV7-7 to TRBJ2-5; the match to TRBD1 covers 9 bases. The ends lost 5 bases at V and 4 bases at J; junction bases unmatched: 2. The CDR3 is made up of 13 amino acids. Per germline, CDR1 SSHAT and CDR2 FNYEAQ (reference sequence).

This clone was counted between two and nine times. J is TRBJ2-5 and V is TRBV7-9; TRBD2 is a possible D gene (5 bases). The V end lost 5 bases, the J end lost 3 bases, and 10 bases lay between the germline ends. CDR1 and CDR2 from the germline V gene are SEHNR and FQNEAQ (reference sequence). The CDR3 consists of 13 residues. The CDR3 sequence is CASSATGKETQYF. CDR3 in DNA: TGTGCCAGCAGCGCCACGGGGAAAGAGACCCAGTACTTC.

The chain employs TRBV28 and TRBJ1-2; unclear D gene. The V and J ends lost 2 bases and 7 bases respectively, with 11 bases between them. CDR1 is MDHEN and CDR2 is SYDVKM in the germline V gene. This CDR3 region has 13 residues. CDR3 nucleotide sequence: TGTGCCAGCAGTTTAGGGAGGAGTGTTGGCTACACCTTC. Its protein product is CASSLGRSVGYTF.

This clone is categorized as medium-sized. CDR3 in amino acids: CASSHLGVFRDRGRADTQYF. The CDR3 nucleotides read TGTGCCAGCAGCCACCTGGGTGTTTTCCGGGACAGGGGGCGGGCAGATACGCAGTATTTT. The genes are TRBV14 and TRBJ2-3, with 12 bases lining up with TRBD1. Per germline, CDR1 SGHDN and CDR2 FVKESK. V lost 3 bases and J lost 4; bases outside the gene matches: 17. The CDR3 runs to 20 residues.

Notes on this clone: One end of the junction does not line up with germline, which may come from a read error. The chain couples TRBV5-4 to TRBJ1-1, with D possibly matching TRBD1 (5 bases). The CDR3 extends over 13 amino acids. Germline V gene data show CDR1 as SGHNT and CDR2 as YYREEE (reference sequence). The CDR3 nucleotides read TGTGCCAGCAGTTTGGGGGGGGACACTGAAGCTTTCTTT. It specifies CASSLGGDTEAFF.